What follows describes a single T cell receptor beta chain. Its target is unknown. Sequencing was performed with immunoSEQ multiplex PCR; in TCRdb, only in-frame clones are kept and a portion is missing. The data hold more than 20,000 clones, with over 65% observed a single time. This sample is drawn from a study of CD4 T cells in relation to SARS-CoV-2 and coronaviruses. Whole-study context: The HLA restriction of the shared crossreactive spike epitopes was mapped. Whole-study findings and limits: Each donor contributed either pre-pandemic or post-infection samples, not both.

The unexposed donors gave CD4+ T cells in about 2011-2018, prior to COVID-19. After roughly 9 days of culture, CD4+ T cells were isolated. Testing used SARS-CoV-2 S/N and four cold-coronavirus spikes on unexposed-donor CD4+ T cells, cells permitting. Cultures received half-medium IL-2 refreshes on days 3 and 7. V lost 3 bases and J lost 0; bases outside the gene matches: 2. The CDR3 spans 15 residues. CDR1 is MNHEY and CDR2 is SMNVEV in the germline V gene (reference sequence). The source material was CD4+ T cells from PBMCs, cultured in vitro. V is TRBV27 and J is TRBJ1-1; TRBD1 matches 9 bases. This receptor was identified in a human donor in good health. CDR3 in amino acids: CASSFGQGLNTEAFF. CDR3 in DNA: TGTGCCAGCAGTTTCGGACAGGGGTTGAACACTGAAGCTTTCTTT.